The 20 T cell receptor beta chains below all came from one sample that was sequenced in a study of Ad26.COV2.S vaccination and SARS-CoV-2 variants. Treatment meaning: around 19 received Ad26.COV2.S at low or high dose, single or two shots; 5 received placebo; per-sample allocation not given. Day 63 after the first injection of vaccine or placebo was the sampling time. TCRdb's table, derived via immunoSEQ multiplex PCR, lists solely in-frame clones and lacks some. Of roughly 300,000 clones listed, about 88% are singletons. The sample in question was peripheral blood, obtained in a trial of Ad26.COV2.S vaccine versus placebo. Every receptor here comes from a person aged 18-65 years who received the Ad26.COV2.S COVID-19 vaccine or a placebo.

The chain combines TRBV19 with TRBJ2-2, with D perhaps matching TRBD2 (6 bases). V was pared by 3 bases and J by 7 bases, with 15 bases between. CDR3 length: 15 residues. Germline V gene data show CDR1 as LNHDA and CDR2 as SQIVND (reference sequence). CDR3 residues: CASSIQGLHVGELFF. In nucleotides, the CDR3 is TGTGCCAGTAGTATCCAGGGACTCCATGTCGGGGAGCTGTTTTTT.

The chain recombines TRBV28 with TRBJ1-2; TRBD1 might be the D (5 bases). Trimming pared 4 bases from V and 3 bases from J, leaving 12 bases between. The germline V gene encodes CDR1 MDHEN and CDR2 SYDVKM. The CDR3 has 14 amino acids. The DNA for the CDR3 is TGTGCCAGCAGTTACCCTGGGGGACACTATGGCTACACCTTC. Encoded protein: CASSYPGGHYGYTF.

This chain connects TRBV4-3 to TRBJ2-2, with a tentative D call TRBD2 (5 bases). V lost 1 base and J 8 bases, leaving 17 bases between the germline ends. This CDR3 comprises 16 residues. CDR1 is LGHNA, CDR2 YSLEER, per germline. The CDR3 DNA reads TGCGCCAGCAGCCAAGCGTTCCGGGATGTGACGGGGGAGCTGTTTTTT. It encodes CASSQAFRDVTGELFF.

The gene calls are TRBV10-3 and TRBJ2-7, with D possibly TRBD1 on 5 matching bases. V lost 8 bases and J 6 bases, leaving 14 bases between the germline ends. Germline-derived CDR1 and CDR2 are ENHRY and SYGVKD. The CDR3 runs 12 residues. The CDR3 DNA is TGTGCCATCGCATTGTCAGGGCCCGAGCAGTACTTC. Its translation: CAIALSGPEQYF.

V usage is TRBV6-2 or TRBV6-3 and J usage is TRBJ1-2; no clear D gene. The germline V and J ends were trimmed by 3 bases and 7 bases, with 12 bases remaining between them. CDR3 length: 13 residues. Germline V gives CDR1 MNHEY, CDR2 SVGEGT. CDR3 region: CASSYSRGFGYTF. The CDR3 bases are TGTGCCAGCAGTTATTCGCGAGGGTTTGGCTACACCTTC.

The chain joins TRBV6-5 to TRBJ1-4; TRBD1 matches at 12 bases. The trim removed 5 bases at V and 8 bases at J, leaving 6 bases unmatched. The CDR3 has 15 residues. CDR1 MNHEY and CDR2 SVGAGI come from the germline V gene. For the CDR3, the DNA is TGTGCCAGCAGTCACACCGGGACAGGGGGCGAAAAACTGTTTTTT. It is translated as CASSHTGTGGEKLFF.

V usage is TRBV11-2 and J usage is TRBJ2-1, with 9 bases that match TRBD2. V lost 6 bases and J lost 6; bases outside the gene matches: 9. The CDR3 length is 15 residues. Germline CDR1 is SGHAT and CDR2 is FQNNGV. The CDR3 nucleotides are TGTGCCAGCAGGCTAAAGCGGGGGGCCTTCAATGAGCAGTTCTTC. It yields the protein CASRLKRGAFNEQFF.

This rearrangement joins TRBV11-3 to TRBJ2-3; perhaps TRBD2 as D (7 bases). The V gene's germline CDR1 is SGHNT and CDR2 YENEEA. The CDR3 extends over 17 amino acids. The V gene lost 5 bases and the J gene lost 0 bases, with 18 bases spanning the gap. CDR3 DNA sequence: TGTGCCAGCAGCGTCAACACAGGGACTACTAGCACAGATACGCAGTATTTT. It specifies CASSVNTGTTSTDTQYF.

This rearrangement joins TRBV5-3 to TRBJ1-6, with D hard to call. TRBV5-3 is an ORF for which the function is uncertain. V lost 4 bases, J lost 7 bases, and 15 bases lay in between. This CDR3 contains 15 residues. The CDR3 DNA reads TGTGCCAGAAGCCAATTTTCGTGTAGCAATTCACCCCTCCACTTT. Amino acids: CARSQFSCSNSPLHF.

The CDR3 spells CASSSQLPSNQPQHF. DNA for the CDR3: TGTGCCAGCAGCTCTCAGTTACCTAGCAATCAGCCCCAGCATTTT. The rearrangement joins TRBV2 to TRBJ1-5; unclear D gene. From germline, CDR1 is SNHLY and CDR2 FYNNEI. V gave up 6 bases and J gave up 0 bases, with 12 bases separating them. This CDR3 is built from 15 residues.

V is TRBV15 and J is TRBJ1-6; the match to TRBD1 covers 7 bases. The CDR3 is made up of 15 amino acids. Germline CDR1 reads LNHNV; CDR2 reads YYDKDF (reference sequence). V gave up 7 bases and J gave up 8 bases; unmatched junction bases: 11. The CDR3 loop reads CATTRDRMKDSPLHF. Written as DNA, the CDR3 is TGTGCCACCACCCGGGACAGAATGAAGGATTCACCCCTCCACTTT.

The chain uses TRBV19 and TRBJ2-7; 7 bases are shared with TRBD1. V lost 5 bases to trimming and J lost 2 bases; unmatched junction nucleotides: 6. Germline assignment: CDR1 LNHDA and CDR2 SQIVND (reference sequence). The CDR3 contains 14 residues. Written as DNA, the CDR3 is TGTGCCAGTAGTTCACAGGGGCCTCCCTACGAGCAGTACTTC. Translated, it gives CASSSQGPPYEQYF. The variable domain in full, completed from reference TRBV19 and TRBJ2-7, reads DGGITQSPKYLFRKEGQNVTLSCEQNLNHDAMYWYRQDPGQGLRLIYYSQIVNDFQKGDIAEGYSVSREKKESFPLTVTSAQKNPTAFYLCASSSQGPPYEQYFGPGTRLTVT.

This chain joins TRBV7-2 and TRBJ1-4, with a tentative D call TRBD1 (5 bases). Trimming removed 7 bases at V and 7 bases at J, with 16 bases between. This CDR3 contains 14 residues. Germline V gene lookup returns CDR1 SGHTA and CDR2 FQGNSA. CDR3 DNA: TGTGCCAGCACCTCTCCAGGGATCAGTGAAAAACTGTTTTTT. This encodes CASTSPGISEKLFF.

This rearrangement joins TRBV7-9 to TRBJ2-2, with D possibly matching TRBD1 (6 bases). Trimming removed 5 bases at V and 4 bases at J, with 14 bases between. Germline values: CDR1 SEHNR, CDR2 FQNEAQ (reference sequence). The CDR3 is made up of 15 amino acids. The CDR3: CASSQTTGPTGELFF. CDR3 bases: TGTGCCAGCAGCCAGACGACAGGCCCCACCGGGGAGCTGTTTTTT.

The chain has TRBV3-1 (or the pseudogene TRBV3-2) and TRBJ2-2; 8 nucleotides agree with TRBD2. Trimming took 6 bases from V and 0 from J; bases not matched to a gene: 3. The CDR3 contains 15 residues. The germline gives CDR1 LGHDT, CDR2 YNNKEL (reference sequence). This CDR3 is CASRGGGTNTGELFF. For the CDR3, the DNA is TGTGCCAGCAGAGGCGGGGGGACGAACACCGGGGAGCTGTTTTTT.

The rearrangement joins TRBV7-3 to TRBJ2-3, with no clear D. The V and J ends lost 4 bases and 3 bases respectively, with 14 bases between them. This CDR3 is built from 15 residues. CDR1 SGHTA and CDR2 FQGTGA come from the germline V gene. As DNA, the CDR3 is TGTGCCAGCAGCTCCACGGTAGTGGGGACAGATACGCAGTATTTT. Its translation: CASSSTVVGTDTQYF.

This chain connects TRBV30 to TRBJ2-1; D remains ambiguous. Trimming stripped 1 base from V and 6 bases from J, with 10 bases between. Germline lookup yields CDR1 GTSNPN and CDR2 SVGIG (reference sequence). The CDR3 length is 13 residues. The CDR3 DNA sequence: TGTGCCTGGAGTGATGGTGCAAGCAATGAGCAGTTCTTC. It yields the protein CAWSDGASNEQFF.

This chain links TRBV15 with TRBJ2-2, with D tentatively TRBD2 (6 bases). V was trimmed by 5 bases and J by 0 bases, leaving 10 bases between them. The germline V gene encodes CDR1 LNHNV and CDR2 YYDKDF (reference sequence). This CDR3 has 15 residues. This CDR3 reads CATSGGLTNTGELFF. CDR3 nucleotide sequence: TGTGCCACCAGCGGGGGACTGACGAACACCGGGGAGCTGTTTTTT.

The chain is built from TRBV6-6 and TRBJ1-1; 7 positions agree with TRBD1. Germline lookup yields CDR1 MNHNY and CDR2 SVGAGI (reference sequence). This CDR3 is built from 13 residues. V gave up 4 bases and J gave up 4 bases; unmatched junction bases: 3. The CDR3 is CASSSTGFTEAFF. In DNA, the CDR3 is TGTGCCAGCAGTTCGACAGGGTTCACTGAAGCTTTCTTT.

The chain has TRBV9 and TRBJ2-2, with no clear D. Trimming left V 7 bases short and J 5 bases short, with 15 bases between. CDR3 length: 14 residues. Germline V gene sequence: CDR1 SGDLS, CDR2 YYNGEE. The DNA of the CDR3 is TGTGCCAGCGGCTCGATAGACGGGACCGGGGAGCTGTTTTTT. Translated, it gives CASGSIDGTGELFF.